The TCR beta chain described here comes from a study of CD8 T cells in ankylosing spondylitis. Overall study results and limits: Earlier work had already found some motif variants in reactive arthritis synovial fluid and blood. Disease-linked clones reportedly concentrated significantly in matched ankylosing spondylitis synovial fluid. Ankylosing spondylitis blood appeared to be characterized by a TCR beta motif of roughly eight highly homologous variants.

The table lists this clonotype with a few counts. Its cognate antigen is unknown. CDR3 length: 15 amino acids. The junction had 1 base not matched to a gene; V was cut back by 0 bases and J by 5 bases. Germline assignment: CDR1 LGHNA and CDR2 YNFKEQ. Each TCR beta library was made by quantitative 5'-RACE that incorporated molecular barcodes. TCRdb re-called the 5' RACE reads through MiXCR, storing one row per CDR3 protein. The sample consists of about 800,000 distinct CDR3 sequences, 12% of them appearing once. The chain has TRBV4-2 and TRBJ1-5; TRBD1 agrees at 10 bases. This receptor was identified in a male donor with ankylosing spondylitis. The sequenced sample was blood, either unsorted or a sorted T cell fraction (not recorded which). The CDR3 is CASSQDGTGDQPQHF. CDR3 nucleotide sequence: TGTGCCAGCAGCCAAGATGGGACAGGGGATCAGCCCCAGCATTTT.